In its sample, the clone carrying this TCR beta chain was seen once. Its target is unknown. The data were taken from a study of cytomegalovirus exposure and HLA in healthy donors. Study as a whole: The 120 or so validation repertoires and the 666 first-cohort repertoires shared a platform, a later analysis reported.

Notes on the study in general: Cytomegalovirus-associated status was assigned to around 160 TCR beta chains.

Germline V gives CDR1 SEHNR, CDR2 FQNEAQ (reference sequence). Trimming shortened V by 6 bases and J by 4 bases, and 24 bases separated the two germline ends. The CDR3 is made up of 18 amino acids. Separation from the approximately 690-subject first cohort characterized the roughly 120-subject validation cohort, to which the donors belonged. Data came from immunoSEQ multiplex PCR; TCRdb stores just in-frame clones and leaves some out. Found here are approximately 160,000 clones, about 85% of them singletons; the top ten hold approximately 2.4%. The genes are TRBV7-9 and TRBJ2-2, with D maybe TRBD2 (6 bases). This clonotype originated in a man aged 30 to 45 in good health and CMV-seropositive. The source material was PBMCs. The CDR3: CASSSSGLTDFPTGELFF. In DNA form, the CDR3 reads TGTGCCAGCAGTTCGTCGGGACTCACAGACTTTCCCACCGGGGAGCTGTTTTTT.